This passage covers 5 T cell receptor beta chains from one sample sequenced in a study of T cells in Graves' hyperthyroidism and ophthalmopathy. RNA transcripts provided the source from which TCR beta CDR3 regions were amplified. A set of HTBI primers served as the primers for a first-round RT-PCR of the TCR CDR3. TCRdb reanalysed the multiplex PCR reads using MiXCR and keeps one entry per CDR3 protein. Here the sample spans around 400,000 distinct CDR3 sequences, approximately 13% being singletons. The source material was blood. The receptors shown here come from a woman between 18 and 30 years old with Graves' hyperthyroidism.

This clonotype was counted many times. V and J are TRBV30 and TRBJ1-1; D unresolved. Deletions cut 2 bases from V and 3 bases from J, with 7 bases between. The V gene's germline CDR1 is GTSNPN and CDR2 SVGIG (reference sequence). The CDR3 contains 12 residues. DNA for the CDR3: TGTGCCTGGAGTAAACGGGACACTGAAGCTTTCTTT. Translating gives CAWSKRDTEAFF.

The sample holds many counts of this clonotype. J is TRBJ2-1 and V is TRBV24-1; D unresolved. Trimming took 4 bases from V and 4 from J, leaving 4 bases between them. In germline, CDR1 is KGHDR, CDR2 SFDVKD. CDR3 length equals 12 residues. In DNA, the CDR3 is TGTGCCACCAGTGAGGGGTACAATGAGCAGTTCTTC. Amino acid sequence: CATSEGYNEQFF.

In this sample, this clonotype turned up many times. In DNA form, the CDR3 reads TGCGCCAGCAGCCAAGATAGGATCTACTCTGGAAACACCATATATTTT. It encodes CASSQDRIYSGNTIYF. The V and J genes are TRBV4-3 and TRBJ1-3, with D unresolved. This CDR3 is built from 16 residues. V was trimmed by 0 bases and J by 0 bases, leaving 9 bases between them. CDR1 and CDR2 (germline): LGHNA, YSLEER.

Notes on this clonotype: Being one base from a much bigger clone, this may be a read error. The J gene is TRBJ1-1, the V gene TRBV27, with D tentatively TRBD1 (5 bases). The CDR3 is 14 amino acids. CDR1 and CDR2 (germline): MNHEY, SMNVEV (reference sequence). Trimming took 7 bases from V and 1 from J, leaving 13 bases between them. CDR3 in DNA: TGTGCCAGCAACCGACAGCCGAGGAACACTGAAGCTTTCTTT. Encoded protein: CASNRQPRNTEAFF.

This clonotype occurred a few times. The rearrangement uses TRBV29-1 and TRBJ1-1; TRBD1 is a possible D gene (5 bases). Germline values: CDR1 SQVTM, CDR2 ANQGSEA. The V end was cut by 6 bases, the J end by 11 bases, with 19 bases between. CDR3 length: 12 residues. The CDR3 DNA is TGCAGCGTCGACCCAGGGACGATGGAGGCTTTCTTT. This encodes CSVDPGTMEAFF.